This T cell receptor (beta chain) is drawn from a study of T-cell reconstitution after alpha-beta-depleted transplantation in children. The CDR3 spans 13 residues. In germline, CDR1 is SEHNR, CDR2 FQNEAQ (reference sequence). The V end was cut by 4 bases, the J end by 2 bases, with 7 bases between. Unique molecular identifiers were incorporated into the prepared TCRbeta library. Using its own MiXCR run on the PCR reads, TCRdb lists one record per CDR3 protein. The sample includes approximately 390,000 distinct CDR3 sequences, roughly a tenth seen only once; the top ten take over 4.5%. This clonotype has at least ten counts.

The source material was PBMCs from the stem cell graft donor, sampled from the stem cell graft. This chain uses TRBV7-9 with TRBJ2-3; D unclear. The clonotype originates from a human donor who donated a stem cell graft to a child with acute myeloid leukemia. CDR3 DNA: TGTGCCAGCAGCTCGGCTTCCACAGATACGCAGTATTTT. Translating it yields CASSSASTDTQYF.